The entry below describes one T cell receptor beta chain. As yet, its antigen is unknown. Donors had no recently reported acute infections or vaccinations and were HIV-negative. This sample was included in a study of shared clonotypes between healthy human individuals. Whole-study findings and limits: Across a few donors, naive CD4 shared around 5.3%, naive CD8 around 3.8%, memory CD4 more than 2%, memory CD8 around 0.42%.

V was cut by 5 bases and J by 1 base, with 14 bases left in between. Per germline, CDR1 MGHDK and CDR2 SYGVNS. The CDR3 has 15 amino acids. Method: immunoSEQ multiplex PCR; TCRdb's copy keeps in-frame clones and lacks some. The sample has approximately 1,000,000 clones; 60% to 80% are singletons. This receptor was taken from a man between 18 and 29 years old in good health. Some clones in this sample may be carry-over from other donors' samples. V and J are TRBV25-1 and TRBJ1-1, with D unclear. Sequenced sample: memory CD4+ T cells from PBMCs. Subset given: CD45RA-negative fraction. As DNA, the CDR3 is TGTGCCAGCAGTCCCAGCGCGAAAAGGAACACTGAAGCTTTCTTT. Translated: CASSPSAKRNTEAFF.